These 14 T cell receptor beta chains share one sample of origin, sequenced in a study of cytomegalovirus exposure and HLA in healthy donors. 13 Jbeta primers and 60 Vbeta primers were used for the PCR. The data were produced by immunoSEQ multiplex PCR, yet TCRdb's version contains in-frame clones alone and is incomplete. The sample shows 95,000 to 110,000 clones, about 9.4% of them seen only once. The source material was PBMCs. The receptors derive from a man aged 40-49 years in good health and CMV-seropositive.

This clone has only a few counts. The chain is built from TRBV7-2 and TRBJ2-3, with D perhaps TRBD1 (5 bases). Germline V gene lookup returns CDR1 SGHTA and CDR2 FQGNSA. Trimming cost V 5 bases and J 1 base, with 13 bases left between them. This CDR3 comprises 15 residues. DNA for the CDR3: TGTGCCAGCAGCACCTATACAGGCCGCACAGATACGCAGTATTTT. Protein product: CASSTYTGRTDTQYF.

The chain links TRBV7-2 to TRBJ2-7; D remains ambiguous. The CDR3 consists of 13 residues. In germline, CDR1 is SGHTA, CDR2 FQGNSA. V was cut by 1 base and J by 6 bases, with 10 bases left in between. The CDR3 is CASSLGIWAEQYF. The CDR3 DNA reads as TGTGCCAGCAGCTTAGGAATCTGGGCCGAGCAGTACTTC.

In its sample, this clone was seen a few times. The chain joins TRBV2 to TRBJ1-4, with 7 nucleotides matching TRBD1. V dropped 8 bases and J dropped 7; count of bases not matched to a gene: 13. The CDR3 has 15 amino acids. Germline lookup yields CDR1 SNHLY and CDR2 FYNNEI. The CDR3 is CASRRDSSLGEKLFF. The CDR3 region has the DNA TGTGCCAGCCGAAGGGACAGTTCGTTGGGTGAAAAACTGTTTTTT.

This clone was seen many times. The chain couples TRBV7-9 to TRBJ2-5; D might be TRBD1 (6 bases). The CDR3 is made up of 15 amino acids. V was trimmed by 4 bases and J by 2 bases, leaving 14 bases between them. From germline, CDR1 is SEHNR and CDR2 FQNEAQ (reference sequence). CDR3 loop: CASSWWGQPQETQYF. The DNA of the CDR3 is TGTGCCAGCAGCTGGTGGGGGCAACCTCAAGAGACCCAGTACTTC.

This clone was observed a few times. The V and J genes are TRBV7-2 and TRBJ2-3, with D possibly being TRBD2 (6 bases). The CDR3 extends over 15 amino acids. CDR1 is SGHTA, CDR2 FQGNSA, per germline. V was shortened by 4 bases and J by 0 bases, with 11 bases between the two germline ends. The CDR3 coding sequence is TGTGCCAGCAGCTGGAGGGGATCTAGCACAGATACGCAGTATTTT. Amino acid sequence: CASSWRGSSTDTQYF.

This clone was counted a few times. V is TRBV20-1 and J is TRBJ1-1; unclear D gene. The CDR3 consists of 9 residues. The V gene's germline CDR1 is DFQATT and CDR2 SNEGSKA (reference sequence). V lost 6 bases to trimming and J lost 11 bases, with 10 bases between them. CDR3 coding DNA: TGCAGTGCCCAAGCGGGTGCTTTCTTT. This gives the protein CSAQAGAFF.

This clone was recorded a few times. This chain links TRBV28 with TRBJ2-2; D possibly corresponds to TRBD1 (6 bases). Between the trimmed V and J ends, which lost 5 bases and 0 bases, there was a span of 10 bases. CDR1 and CDR2 from the germline V gene are MDHEN and SYDVKM. The CDR3 spans 15 residues. DNA for the CDR3: TGTGCCAGCAGTCCGGACAGCGCGAACACCGGGGAGCTGTTTTTT. Its translation: CASSPDSANTGELFF. The entire variable domain, with the rest obtained from reference TRBV28 and TRBJ2-2, is as follows: DVKVTQSSRYLVKRTGEKVFLECVQDMDHENMFWYRQDPGLGLRLIYFSYDVKMKEKGDIPEGYSVSREKKERFSLILESASTNQTSMYLCASSPDSANTGELFFGEGSRLTVL.

The rearrangement uses TRBV10-2 and TRBJ2-7; perhaps TRBD1 as D (6 bases). The V gene lost 7 bases and the J gene lost 0 bases, with 16 bases spanning the gap. Germline V gives CDR1 WSHSY, CDR2 SAAADI. This CDR3 contains 15 residues. The CDR3 region is CASTIWGHSSYEQYF. CDR3 DNA sequence: TGCGCCAGCACAATTTGGGGGCACAGCTCCTACGAGCAGTACTTC.

J is TRBJ1-6 and V is TRBV19; 8 bases are a match to TRBD1. The CDR3 contains 15 residues. V gave up 7 bases and J gave up 6 bases; unmatched junction bases: 8. Per germline, CDR1 LNHDA and CDR2 SQIVND (reference sequence). CDR3 region: CASTIRTGFNSPLHF. For the CDR3, the DNA is TGTGCCAGTACCATCCGGACAGGGTTTAATTCACCCCTCCACTTT.

J is TRBJ2-5 and V is TRBV27; the match to TRBD1 covers 11 bases. The end of the DNA fits TRBJ2-7 better, so the J call may be wrong. CDR1 and CDR2 from the germline V gene are MNHEY and SMNVEV (reference sequence). The CDR3 covers 17 residues. CDR3 sequence: CASSFGQGAHSPYEQYF. CDR3 coding DNA: TGTGCCAGCAGTTTTGGACAGGGGGCGCATAGTCCCTACGAGCAGTACTTC.

This chain connects TRBV7-9 to TRBJ1-4; no clear D gene. This CDR3 region has 16 residues. From germline, CDR1 is SEHNR and CDR2 FQNEAQ (reference sequence). Trimming stripped 5 bases from V and 0 bases from J, with 13 bases between. The DNA for the CDR3 is TGTGCCAGCAGCGCCGGGAGCTTAGCAACTAATGAAAAACTGTTTTTT. Protein sequence: CASSAGSLATNEKLFF.

The V gene is TRBV5-1, the J gene TRBJ2-6, with 8 bases that match TRBD1. The germline CDR1 and CDR2 sequences are SGHRS and YFSETQ. V was pared by 4 bases and J by 0 bases, with 6 bases of the junction left unmatched. The CDR3 sequence is 17 residues long. This CDR3 reads CASSPTDRASGANVLTF. DNA for the CDR3: TGCGCCAGCAGCCCGACGGACAGGGCCTCTGGGGCCAACGTCCTGACTTTC.

The chain uses TRBV5-1 and TRBJ1-3; D gene ambiguous. The CDR3 spans 13 residues. Germline values: CDR1 SGHRS, CDR2 YFSETQ. V was pared by 4 bases and J by 3 bases, with 8 bases between. The CDR3 protein is CASSETFGNTIYF. The CDR3 DNA sequence: TGCGCCAGCAGCGAAACATTTGGAAACACCATATATTTT.

The chain uses TRBV15 and TRBJ1-1; perhaps TRBD1 as D (6 bases). Trimming took 5 bases from V and 4 from J, leaving 14 bases between them. CDR1 LNHNV and CDR2 YYDKDF come from the germline V gene (reference sequence). This CDR3 comprises 14 residues. The CDR3 nucleotides are TGTGCCACCAGCGCTGAGCTACAGGGCACTGAAGCTTTCTTT. This gives the protein CATSAELQGTEAFF.